This T cell receptor beta chain was documented in a study of CD4 and CD8 cells across lung adenocarcinoma regions. In TCRdb, the PCR reads were re-called with MiXCR into one record per CDR3 protein. The table lists under 4,000 distinct CDR3 sequences, approximately 60% of them singletons. After removal of 2 bases from V and 4 bases from J, the junction contained 11 bases not matched to a gene. CDR1 MNHEY and CDR2 SVGAGI come from the germline V gene. The CDR3 sequence is 18 residues long. The patients had localized lung adenocarcinoma, a non-small cell subtype. The TCR sequence derives from a female donor with lung adenocarcinoma. The CD4 and CD8 labels of this study may be unreliable. Sequencing input: CD8+ T cells from the margin of a lung tumor. This sequence joins TRBV6-5 and TRBJ1-1; 12 bases match TRBD1. The CDR3 DNA sequence: TGTGCCAGCAGTTACCGTCCCGGGACAGGGGGCAGGGGCACTGAAGCTTTCTTT. This gives the protein CASSYRPGTGGRGTEAFF.